This TCR beta chain comes out of a study of identical twins. Findings and caveats of the study: Analyses of zero insertions could, in part, be confounded by invariant MAIT and iNKT cells.

CDR1 is SGHVS and CDR2 is FNYEAQ in the germline V gene. The CDR3 has 12 amino acids. J gave up 8 bases and V 5 bases, and 6 bases lay outside the gene matches. With respect to this clonotype: Its antigen is as yet unknown.

MiXCR, applied by TCRdb to the 5' RACE reads, yields one record per CDR3 protein. The sample has about 190,000 distinct CDR3 sequences, about 16% seen once. This same sample was also taken into another study, of T cells expressing NK-cell markers.

Sequencing input: CD8+ T cells sorted from blood. This TCR was sampled from a woman under 30 in good health. The V gene is TRBV7-6, the J gene TRBJ2-7, with 7 bases fitting TRBD1. CDR3: CASSGTASKQYF. CDR3 DNA sequence: TGTGCCAGCAGCGGGACAGCCTCCAAGCAGTACTTC. The complete variable domain, with remaining parts taken from reference TRBV7-6 and TRBJ2-7, reads GAGVSQSPRYKVTKRGQDVALRCDPISGHVSLYWYRQALGQGPEFLTYFNYEAQQDKSGLPNDRFSAERPEGSISTLTIQRTEQRDSAMYRCASSGTASKQYFGPGTRLTVT.